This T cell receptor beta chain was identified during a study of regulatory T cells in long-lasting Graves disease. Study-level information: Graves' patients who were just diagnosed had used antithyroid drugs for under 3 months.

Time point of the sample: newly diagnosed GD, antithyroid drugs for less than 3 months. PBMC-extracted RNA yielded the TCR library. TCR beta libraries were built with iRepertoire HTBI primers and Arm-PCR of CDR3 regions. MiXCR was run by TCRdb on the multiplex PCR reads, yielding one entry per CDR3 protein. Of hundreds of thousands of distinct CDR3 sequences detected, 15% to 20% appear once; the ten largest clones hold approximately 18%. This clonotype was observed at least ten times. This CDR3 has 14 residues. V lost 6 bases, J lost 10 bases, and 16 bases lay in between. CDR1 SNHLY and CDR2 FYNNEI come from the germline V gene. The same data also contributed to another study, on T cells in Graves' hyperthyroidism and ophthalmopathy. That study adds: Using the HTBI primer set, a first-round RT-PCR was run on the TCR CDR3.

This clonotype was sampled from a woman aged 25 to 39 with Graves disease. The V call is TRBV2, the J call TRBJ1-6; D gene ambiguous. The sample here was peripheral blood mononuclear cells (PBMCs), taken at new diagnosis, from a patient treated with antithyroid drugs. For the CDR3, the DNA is TGTGCCAGCAGCACTGGACTAACGGGGTCACCCCTCCACTTT. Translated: CASSTGLTGSPLHF.